This entry features one T cell receptor (beta chain) sequence. Its specificity is unknown. Germline assignment: CDR1 MNHNY and CDR2 SVGAGI (reference sequence). V lost 6 bases and J lost 4, with 19 bases in between. The CDR3 extends over 15 amino acids. This sample stems from a study of shared clonotypes between healthy human individuals. In the study overall: A couple of women and a few men aged 18 to 49 served as donors.

The donor population consisted of healthy HIV-negative adults with no recent acute infections or vaccinations. There were only Caucasian adults among the donors, and all lived in Nashville, Tennessee. Profiled with immunoSEQ multiplex PCR; TCRdb holds only in-frame clones, not every one. This sample carries about 380,000 clones, just over 95% of them seen once, and the ten largest clones take around 0.3%. Study outcomes and limitations: Unshared clonotypes carried lower generation probabilities than those common to all four donors.

The source is a man aged 25-40 years in good health. V is TRBV6-6 and J is TRBJ2-7, with D uncertain. Source material: memory CD8+ T cells sorted from blood. Subset here: CD45RO+ cells pooled with CCR7-negative TemRA cells. The CDR3: CASRSDTNDPYEQYF. DNA of the CDR3: TGTGCCAGCAGGTCCGACACCAACGACCCGTACGAGCAGTACTTC.